The clone carrying this T cell receptor (beta chain) was counted once. The sample originates from a study of a mutant IDH1 vaccine in newly diagnosed glioma. This CDR3 contains 16 residues. The germline CDR1 and CDR2 sequences are LGHNA and YNFKEQ. Unmatched junction bases numbered 9, after V lost 3 bases and J lost 3 bases. Time point given: baseline, week 1 (first vaccination visit). Noted treatment: pre-vaccination baseline after standard-of-care therapy. Profiled with immunoSEQ multiplex PCR; TCRdb holds only in-frame clones, not every one. This repertoire shows over 45,000 clones, about 91% found once; its top ten account for roughly 2.7%.

This TCR was sampled from a man aged 50 or older with glioma. The chain recombines TRBV4-2 with TRBJ2-5, with 8 bases that match TRBD2. The source was PBMCs, collected from a glioma patient treated with radiotherapy, temozolomide or both. In nucleotides, the CDR3 is TGTGCCAGCAGCCAGGGAGGAGTAGCGGGGAAAGAGACCCAGTACTTC. The encoded protein is CASSQGGVAGKETQYF.